This TCR beta chain is drawn from a study of CD8+CD57+ T cells in acquired aplastic anemia. As regards this clonotype: The antigen remains undetermined.

Template material for TCR beta VDJ and CDR3 profiling consisted of genomic DNA. A single record per CDR3 protein comes from TCRdb applying MiXCR to the reads. The table shows about 160,000 distinct CDR3 sequences, with less than 50% occurring only once. Sequenced patients had shown CD8+CD57+ cell expansion by flow cytometry. In all patients, the disease was severe acquired aplastic anemia. All patients were therapy-naive when blood was sampled. Study outcomes and limitations: Patients and controls shared roughly 30 CD8+ CDR3 sequences, which appeared highly expressed in patients and within their immunodominant clones. Patients showed no significant difference from controls in CD8+ Simpson's diversity.

Germline V gene lookup returns CDR1 SGHDN and CDR2 FVKESK. The CDR3 loop spans 17 amino acids. Trimming at V came to 3 bases and at J to 5 bases, leaving 13 bases not matched to a gene. The sequence was collected from a human donor with aplastic anemia. V is TRBV14 and J is TRBJ2-3; 8 bases are a match to TRBD2. Sample: sorted CD4+, CD8+, or CD8+CD57+ T cells (not recorded which) from PBMCs. The CDR3 loop reads CASSHRGLVGYQDTQYF. The CDR3 DNA sequence: TGTGCCAGCAGCCACCGGGGACTAGTTGGGTATCAAGATACGCAGTATTTT.